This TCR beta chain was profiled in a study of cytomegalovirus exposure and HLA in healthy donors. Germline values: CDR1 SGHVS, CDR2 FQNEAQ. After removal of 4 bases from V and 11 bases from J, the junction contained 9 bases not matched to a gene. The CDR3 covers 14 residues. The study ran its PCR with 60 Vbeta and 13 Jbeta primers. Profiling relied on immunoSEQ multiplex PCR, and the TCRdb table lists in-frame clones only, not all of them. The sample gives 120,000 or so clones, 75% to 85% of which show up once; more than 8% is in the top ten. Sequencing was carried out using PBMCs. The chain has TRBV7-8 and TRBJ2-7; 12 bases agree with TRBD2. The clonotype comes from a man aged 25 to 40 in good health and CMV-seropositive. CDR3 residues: CASSSTSGGLGEYF. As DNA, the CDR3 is TGTGCCAGCAGCTCGACTAGCGGGGGCCTTGGGGAGTACTTC.